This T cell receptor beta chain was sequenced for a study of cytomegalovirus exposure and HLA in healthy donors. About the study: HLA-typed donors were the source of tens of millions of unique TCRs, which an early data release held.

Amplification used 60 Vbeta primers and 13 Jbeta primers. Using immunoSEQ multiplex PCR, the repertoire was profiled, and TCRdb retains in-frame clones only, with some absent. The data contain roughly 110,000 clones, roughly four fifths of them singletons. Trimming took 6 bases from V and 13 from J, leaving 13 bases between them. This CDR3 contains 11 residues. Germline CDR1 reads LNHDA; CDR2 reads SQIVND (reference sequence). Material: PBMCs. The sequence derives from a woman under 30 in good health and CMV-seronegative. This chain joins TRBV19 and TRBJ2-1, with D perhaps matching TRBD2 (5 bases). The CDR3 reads CASRTGLNQFF. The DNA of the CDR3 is TGTGCCAGTAGAACTGGACTGAACCAGTTCTTC.